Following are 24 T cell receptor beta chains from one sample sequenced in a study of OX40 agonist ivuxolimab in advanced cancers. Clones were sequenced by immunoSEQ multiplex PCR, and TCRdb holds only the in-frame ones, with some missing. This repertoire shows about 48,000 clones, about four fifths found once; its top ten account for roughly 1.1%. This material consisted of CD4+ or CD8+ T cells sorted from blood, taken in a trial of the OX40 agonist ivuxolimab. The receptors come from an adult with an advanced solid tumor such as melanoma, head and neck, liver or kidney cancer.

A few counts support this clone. This chain's CDR3 is CASSFPRNYNTEAFF. The CDR3 nucleotides are TGTGCCAGCAGCTTTCCAAGGAACTATAACACTGAAGCTTTCTTT. The chain uses TRBV7-2 and TRBJ1-1; D unresolved. CDR3 length: 15 amino acids. The V gene lost 3 bases and the J gene lost 2 bases, with 13 bases spanning the gap. The germline CDR1 and CDR2 sequences are SGHTA and FQGNSA.

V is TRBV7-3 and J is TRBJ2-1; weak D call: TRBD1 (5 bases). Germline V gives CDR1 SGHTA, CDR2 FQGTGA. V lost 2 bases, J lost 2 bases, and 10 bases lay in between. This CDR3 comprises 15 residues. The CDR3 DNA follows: TGTGCCAGCAGCTTAGCCAGGGCCACCTACAATGAGCAGTTCTTC. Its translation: CASSLARATYNEQFF.

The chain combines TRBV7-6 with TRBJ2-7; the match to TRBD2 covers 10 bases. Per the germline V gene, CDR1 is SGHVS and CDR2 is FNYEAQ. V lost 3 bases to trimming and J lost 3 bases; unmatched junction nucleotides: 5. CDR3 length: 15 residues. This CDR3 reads CASSLLAGENYEQYF. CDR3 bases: TGTGCCAGCAGCTTGCTAGCGGGGGAGAACTACGAGCAGTACTTC.

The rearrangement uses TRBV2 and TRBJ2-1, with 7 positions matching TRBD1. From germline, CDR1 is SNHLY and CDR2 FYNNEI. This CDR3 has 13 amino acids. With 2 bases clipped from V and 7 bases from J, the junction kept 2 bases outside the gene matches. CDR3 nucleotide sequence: TGTGCCAGCAGTGAATCGACAGGGAATGAGCAGTTCTTC. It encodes CASSESTGNEQFF.

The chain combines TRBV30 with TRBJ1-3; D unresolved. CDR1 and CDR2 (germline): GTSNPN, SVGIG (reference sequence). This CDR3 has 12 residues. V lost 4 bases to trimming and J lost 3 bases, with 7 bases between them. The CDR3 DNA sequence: TGTGCCTGGATTAGGGTTGGAAACACCATATATTTT. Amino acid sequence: CAWIRVGNTIYF.

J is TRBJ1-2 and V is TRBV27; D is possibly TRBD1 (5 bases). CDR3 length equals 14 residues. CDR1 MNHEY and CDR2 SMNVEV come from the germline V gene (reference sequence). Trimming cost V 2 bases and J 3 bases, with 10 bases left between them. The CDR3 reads CASSLTGRDYGYTF. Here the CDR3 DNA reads TGTGCCAGCAGTTTAACAGGAAGGGACTATGGCTACACCTTC.

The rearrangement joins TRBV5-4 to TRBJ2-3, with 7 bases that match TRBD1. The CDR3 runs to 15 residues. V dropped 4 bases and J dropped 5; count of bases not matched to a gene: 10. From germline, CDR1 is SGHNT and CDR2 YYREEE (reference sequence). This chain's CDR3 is CASSPQGKRIDTQYF. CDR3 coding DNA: TGTGCCAGCAGCCCACAGGGGAAGAGAATAGATACGCAGTATTTT.

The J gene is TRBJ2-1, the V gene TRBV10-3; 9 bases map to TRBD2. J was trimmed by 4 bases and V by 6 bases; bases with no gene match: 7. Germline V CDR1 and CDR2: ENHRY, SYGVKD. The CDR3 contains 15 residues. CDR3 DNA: TGTGCCATCAGGGACAGCGGGGGGCCGTACAATGAGCAGTTCTTC. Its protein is CAIRDSGGPYNEQFF.

DNA of the CDR3: TGCGCCAGCAGCCTGGGACAGAATAATTCACCCCTCCACTTT. Translated: CASSLGQNNSPLHF. The V gene is TRBV4-3, the J gene TRBJ1-6, with TRBD1 identical over 7 bases. The germline V gene has CDR1 LGHNA and CDR2 YSLEER. This CDR3 contains 14 residues. V trimming: 4 bases; J trimming: 5 bases; junction bases outside the gene matches: 2.

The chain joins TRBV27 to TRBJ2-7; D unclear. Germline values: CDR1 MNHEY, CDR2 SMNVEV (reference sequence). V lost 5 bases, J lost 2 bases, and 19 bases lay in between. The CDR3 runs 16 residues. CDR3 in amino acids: CASSPPPRNPPYEQYF. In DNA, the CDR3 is TGTGCCAGCAGTCCCCCTCCGAGAAACCCCCCCTACGAGCAGTACTTC.

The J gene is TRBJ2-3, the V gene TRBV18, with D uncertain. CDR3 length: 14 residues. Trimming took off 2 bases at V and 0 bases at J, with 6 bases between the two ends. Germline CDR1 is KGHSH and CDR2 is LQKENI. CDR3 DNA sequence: TGTGCCAGCTCACCAGGTATTAGCACAGATACGCAGTATTTT. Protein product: CASSPGISTDTQYF.

For the CDR3, the DNA is TGCGCCAGCAGCCGCTCCGCGCAGTATTTT. Amino acids: CASSRSAQYF. The chain couples TRBV4-3 to TRBJ2-3; D is unclear. Trimming removed 4 bases at V and 10 bases at J, with 6 bases between. The CDR3 runs 10 residues. The V gene's germline CDR1 is LGHNA and CDR2 YSLEER.

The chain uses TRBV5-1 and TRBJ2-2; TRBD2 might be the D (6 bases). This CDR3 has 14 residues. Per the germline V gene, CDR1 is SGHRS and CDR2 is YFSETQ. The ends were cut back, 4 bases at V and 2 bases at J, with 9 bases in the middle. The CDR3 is CASSRLGNTGELFF. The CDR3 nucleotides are TGCGCCAGCAGCCGACTAGGCAACACCGGGGAGCTGTTTTTT.

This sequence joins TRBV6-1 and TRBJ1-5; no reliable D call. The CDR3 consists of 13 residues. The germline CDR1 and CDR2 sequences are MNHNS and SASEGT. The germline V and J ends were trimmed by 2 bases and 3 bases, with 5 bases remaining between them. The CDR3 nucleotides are TGTGCCAGCAGTGAAAGTTACAATCAGCCCCAGCATTTT. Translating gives CASSESYNQPQHF.

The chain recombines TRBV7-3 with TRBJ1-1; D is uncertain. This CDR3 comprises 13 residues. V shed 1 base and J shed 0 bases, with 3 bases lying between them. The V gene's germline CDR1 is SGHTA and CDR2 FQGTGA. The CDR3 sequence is CASSLSMNTEAFF. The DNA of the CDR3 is TGTGCCAGCAGCTTAAGTATGAACACTGAAGCTTTCTTT.

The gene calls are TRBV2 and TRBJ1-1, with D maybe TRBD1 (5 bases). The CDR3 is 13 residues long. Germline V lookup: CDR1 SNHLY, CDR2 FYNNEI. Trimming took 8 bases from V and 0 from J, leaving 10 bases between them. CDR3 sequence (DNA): TGTGCCAGCGACAGTGGGATGAACACTGAAGCTTTCTTT. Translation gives CASDSGMNTEAFF.

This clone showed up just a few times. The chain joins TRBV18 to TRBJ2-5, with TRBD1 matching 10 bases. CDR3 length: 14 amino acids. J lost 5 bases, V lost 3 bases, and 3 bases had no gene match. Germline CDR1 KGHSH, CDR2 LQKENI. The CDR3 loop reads CASSPGDRGETQYF. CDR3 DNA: TGTGCCAGCTCACCGGGGGACAGGGGTGAGACCCAGTACTTC. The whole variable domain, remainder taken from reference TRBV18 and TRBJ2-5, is NAGVMQNPRHLVRRRGQEARLRCSPMKGHSHVYWYRQLPEEGLKFMVYLQKENIIDESGMPKERFSAEFPKEGPSILRIQQVVRGDSAAYFCASSPGDRGETQYFGPGTRLLVL.

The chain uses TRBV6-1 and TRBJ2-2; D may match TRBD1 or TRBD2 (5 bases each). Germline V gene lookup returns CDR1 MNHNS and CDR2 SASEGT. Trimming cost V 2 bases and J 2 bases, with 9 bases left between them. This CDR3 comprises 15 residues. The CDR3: CASSETGRNTGELFF. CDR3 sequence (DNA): TGTGCCAGCAGTGAAACGGGGCGAAACACCGGGGAGCTGTTTTTT.

CDR3 sequence: CASSPTKQGNTEAFF. Here the CDR3 DNA reads TGTGCCAGCTCACCAACAAAACAGGGCAACACTGAAGCTTTCTTT. This chain connects TRBV18 to TRBJ1-1; weak D call: TRBD1 (6 bases). The CDR3 has 15 amino acids. Germline CDR1 is KGHSH and CDR2 is LQKENI. V gave up 2 bases and J gave up 2 bases, with 12 bases separating them.

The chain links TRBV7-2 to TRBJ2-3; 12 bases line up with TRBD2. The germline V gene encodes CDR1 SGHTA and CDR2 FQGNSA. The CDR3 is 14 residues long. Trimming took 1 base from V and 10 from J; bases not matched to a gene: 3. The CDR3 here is CASSLETSGGSQYF. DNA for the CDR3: TGTGCCAGCAGCTTAGAGACTAGCGGGGGCTCGCAGTATTTT.

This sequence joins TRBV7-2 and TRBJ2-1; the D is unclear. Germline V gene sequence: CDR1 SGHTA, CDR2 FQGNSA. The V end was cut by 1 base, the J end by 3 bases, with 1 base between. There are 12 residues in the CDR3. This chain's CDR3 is CASSLDYNEQFF. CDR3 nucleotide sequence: TGTGCCAGCAGCTTAGACTACAATGAGCAGTTCTTC.

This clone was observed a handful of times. The CDR3 protein is CASSQLTGRGEKLFF. Written as DNA, the CDR3 is TGCGCCAGCAGCCAACTTACAGGGAGGGGTGAAAAACTGTTTTTT. V and J are TRBV5-1 and TRBJ1-4; TRBD1 might be the D (6 bases). The CDR3 extends over 15 amino acids. The V end was cut by 4 bases, the J end by 7 bases, with 17 bases between. Germline V CDR1 and CDR2: SGHRS, YFSETQ.

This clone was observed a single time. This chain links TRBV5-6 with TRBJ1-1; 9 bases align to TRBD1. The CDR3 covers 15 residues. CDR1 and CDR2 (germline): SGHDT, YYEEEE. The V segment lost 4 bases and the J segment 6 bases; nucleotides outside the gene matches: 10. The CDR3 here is CASSRTGQGLAEAFF. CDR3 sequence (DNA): TGTGCCAGCAGCCGAACGGGACAGGGACTCGCTGAAGCTTTCTTT.

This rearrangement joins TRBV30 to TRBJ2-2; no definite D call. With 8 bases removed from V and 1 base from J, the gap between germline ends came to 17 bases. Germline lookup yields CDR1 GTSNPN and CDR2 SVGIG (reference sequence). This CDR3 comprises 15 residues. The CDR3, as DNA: TGTGCCGTCGGAAGACGGGCCGAGAACACCGGGGAGCTGTTTTTT. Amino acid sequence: CAVGRRAENTGELFF.